The next 24 T cell receptor beta chains were all read from a single sample in a study of shared clonotypes between healthy human individuals. Clones were sequenced by immunoSEQ multiplex PCR, and TCRdb holds only the in-frame ones, with some missing. The sample holds roughly 2 million clones, about 95% seen once. The naive CD8 subset, CD45RO-negative cells positively selected for CCR7, excluded terminally differentiated effector memory CD45RA+ cells. The sequenced sample was naive CD8+ T cells sorted from blood. These receptors came from a man between 18 and 35 years old in good health.

This clone was recorded once. This specimen includes other DNA sequences encoding the same CDR3. This chain connects TRBV5-1 to TRBJ1-1; D not certain. Germline CDR1 is SGHRS and CDR2 is YFSETQ. V lost 5 bases and J lost 0, with 11 bases in between. The CDR3 is 14 amino acids. The CDR3 loop is CASSLGNLNTEAFF. The CDR3, as DNA: TGCGCCAGCAGTTTAGGGAATTTGAACACTGAAGCTTTCTTT.

The V and J genes are TRBV5-4 and TRBJ2-1, with 8 positions matching TRBD2. There are 15 residues in the CDR3. With 3 bases clipped from V and 8 bases from J, the junction kept 10 bases outside the gene matches. Germline V gene lookup returns CDR1 SGHNT and CDR2 YYREEE (reference sequence). The CDR3 DNA is TGTGCCAGCAGCTGGACGTCGGGAGGGTGGGATGAGCAGTTCTTC. It codes for CASSWTSGGWDEQFF.

V and J are TRBV9 and TRBJ1-2; 7 bases match TRBD1. The CDR3 consists of 15 residues. The germline CDR1 and CDR2 sequences are SGDLS and YYNGEE. Trimming cost V 1 base and J 3 bases; bases outside gene matches: 6. In DNA, the CDR3 is TGTGCCAGCAGCGTAACGACAGGGCTTGACTATGGCTACACCTTC. This encodes CASSVTTGLDYGYTF.

V gene TRBV7-8 combines with J gene TRBJ2-2; D unclear. Trimming removed 1 base at V and 3 bases at J, with 6 bases between. The CDR3 has 14 amino acids. In germline, CDR1 is SGHVS, CDR2 FQNEAQ. CDR3 DNA sequence: TGTGCCAGCAGCTTAGAGTTCGACACCGGGGAGCTGTTTTTT. Translated, it gives CASSLEFDTGELFF.

The rearrangement joins TRBV7-6 to TRBJ2-7; D is unclear. The CDR3 extends over 11 amino acids. Trimming cost V 4 bases and J 6 bases, with 7 bases left between them. Germline CDR1 SGHVS, CDR2 FNYEAQ. CDR3 bases: TGTGCCAGCAGCTCGACGGGCGAGCAGTACTTC. Protein product: CASSSTGEQYF. The full variable domain, in which reference TRBV7-6 and TRBJ2-7 provide the parts outside the CDR3, is GAGVSQSPRYKVTKRGQDVALRCDPISGHVSLYWYRQALGQGPEFLTYFNYEAQQDKSGLPNDRFSAERPEGSISTLTIQRTEQRDSAMYRCASSSTGEQYFGPGTRLTVT.

The V and J genes are TRBV28 and TRBJ2-7, with 8 bases lining up with TRBD1. Germline V lookup: CDR1 MDHEN, CDR2 SYDVKM. V lost 3 bases, J lost 4 bases, and 8 bases stayed unmatched. This CDR3 spans 15 amino acids. As DNA, the CDR3 is TGTGCCAGCAGTTTTCCCGACAGGGGATTTTACGAGCAGTACTTC. This sequence encodes CASSFPDRGFYEQYF.

CDR3 protein: CASSYSLADSYNEQFF. Written as DNA, the CDR3 is TGTGCCAGCAGTTACTCGTTAGCGGATTCCTACAATGAGCAGTTCTTC. The V call is TRBV6-5, the J call TRBJ2-1; D is perhaps TRBD2 (6 bases). The CDR3 sequence is 16 residues long. The germline gives CDR1 MNHEY, CDR2 SVGAGI. V was pared by 0 bases and J by 1 base, with 10 bases between.

The chain joins TRBV7-9 to TRBJ2-2, with a tentative D call TRBD2 (6 bases). The CDR3 runs 16 residues. The V end was cut by 5 bases, the J end by 1 base, with 14 bases between. Germline V gives CDR1 SEHNR, CDR2 FQNEAQ (reference sequence). The CDR3 here is CASSPRAGLNTGELFF. In DNA, the CDR3 is TGTGCCAGCAGCCCGCGGGCGGGACTGAACACCGGGGAGCTGTTTTTT.

Turning to this clone: Different DNA sequences within this sample yield the same CDR3. V is TRBV30 and J is TRBJ1-1; TRBD1 might be the D (5 bases). Germline CDR1 and CDR2: GTSNPN and SVGIG (reference sequence). V gave up 3 bases and J gave up 0 bases, with 8 bases separating them. This CDR3 is built from 13 residues. The CDR3 reads CAWRPGLNTEAFF. The CDR3 nucleotides are TGTGCCTGGAGGCCGGGACTGAACACTGAAGCTTTCTTT. The full variable domain, in which reference TRBV30 and TRBJ1-1 provide the parts outside the CDR3, is SQTIHQWPATLVQPVGSPLSLECTVEGTSNPNLYWYRQAAGRGLQLLFYSVGIGQISSEVPQNLSASRPQDRQFILSSKKLLLSDSGFYLCAWRPGLNTEAFFGQGTRLTVV.

Notes on this clone: A junction boundary mismatches the germline segment, possibly from a read error. V is TRBV5-4 and J is TRBJ1-2; D is unresolved. CDR3 length: 12 residues. Germline V gene data show CDR1 as SGHNT and CDR2 as YYREEE (reference sequence). The CDR3 protein is CASSFPYSALLF. CDR3 DNA: TGTGCCAGCAGCTTCCCTTACAGCGCCCTCCTTTTC.

This clone was observed a single time. The chain has TRBV28 and TRBJ1-2; TRBD1 matches at 7 bases. CDR3 length: 16 residues. Per germline, CDR1 MDHEN and CDR2 SYDVKM. V shed 4 bases and J 5 bases; nucleotides not matched to a gene: 13. The CDR3 reads CASSSETGFSIYGYTF. For the CDR3, the DNA is TGTGCCAGCAGTTCGGAGACAGGGTTTTCGATTTATGGCTACACCTTC.

This chain uses TRBV13 with TRBJ2-2, with D perhaps being TRBD1 or TRBD2 (5 bases each). Trimming removed 1 base from V and 6 bases from J, with 9 bases in between. This CDR3 has 14 amino acids. Germline CDR1 reads PRHDT; CDR2 reads FYEKMQ (reference sequence). The CDR3 loop is CASSLVTGPGELFF. The CDR3 DNA reads TGTGCCAGCAGCTTAGTGACGGGACCCGGGGAGCTGTTTTTT.

The V gene is TRBV27, the J gene TRBJ1-6; the D gene is possibly TRBD1 (5 bases). CDR3 length equals 16 residues. The V end was cut by 6 bases, the J end by 8 bases, with 20 bases between. Germline CDR1 is MNHEY and CDR2 is SMNVEV (reference sequence). The CDR3 DNA sequence: TGTGCCAGCAGCCATGGGGCATCTCCAAGGGATTCACCCCTCCACTTT. As protein: CASSHGASPRDSPLHF.

The V and J genes are TRBV5-1 and TRBJ2-3; D is unresolved. V lost 0 bases and J 5 bases, leaving 10 bases between the germline ends. Per the germline V gene, CDR1 is SGHRS and CDR2 is YFSETQ. This CDR3 contains 14 residues. CDR3 loop: CASSLGLDEDTQYF. CDR3 DNA sequence: TGCGCCAGCAGCTTGGGGCTAGATGAAGATACGCAGTATTTT.

This clone was seen more than once but under ten times. The sample contains more than one DNA sequence encoding this CDR3. The CDR3 reads CASSPPGQGLYTEAFF. Written as DNA, the CDR3 is TGTGCCAGCAGCCCCCCGGGACAGGGTTTGTACACTGAAGCTTTCTTT. The rearrangement links TRBV7-9 to TRBJ1-1; 9 bases align to TRBD1. V shed 5 bases and J 3 bases; nucleotides not matched to a gene: 10. The CDR3 extends over 16 amino acids. Germline assignment: CDR1 SEHNR and CDR2 FQNEAQ (reference sequence).

The CDR3 is CASSLEEAAGELFF. CDR3 DNA sequence: TGTGCCAGCAGCCTGGAGGAAGCCGCCGGGGAGCTGTTTTTT. The chain combines TRBV6-5 with TRBJ2-2; possible D gene TRBD2, 5 bases. The CDR3 is 14 amino acids. The germline gives CDR1 MNHEY, CDR2 SVGAGI. Between the trimmed V and J ends, which lost 6 bases and 6 bases, there was a span of 14 bases.

The V and J genes are TRBV15 and TRBJ1-2; D uncertain. The V gene's germline CDR1 is LNHNV and CDR2 YYDKDF (reference sequence). Trimming shortened V by 6 bases and J by 0 bases, and 11 bases separated the two germline ends. The CDR3 runs 14 residues. CDR3 bases: TGTGCCACCAGTACGAGCGAATCTAACTATGGCTACACCTTC. It encodes CATSTSESNYGYTF.

This clone has just one count. The chain recombines TRBV6-5 with TRBJ2-3; unclear D gene. Germline V lookup: CDR1 MNHEY, CDR2 SVGAGI. Trimming pared 2 bases from V and 1 base from J, leaving 10 bases between. CDR3 length: 15 residues. In nucleotides, the CDR3 is TGTGCCAGCAGTTACCAAGGGATAGGCACAGATACGCAGTATTTT. Amino acid sequence: CASSYQGIGTDTQYF.

This chain connects TRBV28 to TRBJ2-3, with D hard to call. The V end lost 6 bases, the J end lost 0 bases, and 10 bases lay between the germline ends. The CDR3 loop spans 14 amino acids. Germline CDR1 and CDR2: MDHEN and SYDVKM. The CDR3 here is CASRPNPSTDTQYF. CDR3 nucleotides: TGTGCCAGCAGACCCAACCCCAGCACAGATACGCAGTATTTT.

The J gene is TRBJ2-5, the V gene TRBV6-5; D could derive from TRBD1 or TRBD2 (6 bases each). The length of the CDR3 is 16 residues. Germline CDR1 MNHEY, CDR2 SVGAGI. V lost 4 bases, J lost 3 bases, and 18 bases lay in between. CDR3 DNA sequence: TGTGCCAGCAGTTTCGGGGGCGAGGGTCACGAAGAGACCCAGTACTTC. Residues: CASSFGGEGHEETQYF.

Comments on this clone: The same CDR3 arises from other DNA sequences in this sample as well. The chain couples TRBV29-1 to TRBJ2-7, with TRBD1 matching 9 bases. The CDR3 has 12 residues. V shed 3 bases, J shed 3 bases, and the junction held 0 bases outside the gene matches. Germline V gene sequence: CDR1 SQVTM, CDR2 ANQGSEA. The CDR3 bases are TGCAGCGTTGAGGACAGGGGCTACGAGCAGTACTTC. This codes for CSVEDRGYEQYF.

A note on this clone: Other nucleotide sequences in the sample specify the same CDR3. The genes are TRBV4-3 and TRBJ2-7; D not certain. Germline CDR1 is LGHNA and CDR2 is YSLEER. The CDR3 contains 13 residues. With 1 base removed from V and 3 bases from J, the gap between germline ends came to 7 bases. The DNA for the CDR3 is TGCGCCAGCAGCCAAGGTCTCGGCTACGAGCAGTACTTC. This encodes CASSQGLGYEQYF.

With regard to this clone: The junction does not match germline at one end; this may be a read error. The chain joins TRBV15 to TRBJ1-1, with a weak D call TRBD1 (5 bases). This CDR3 is built from 15 residues. The V gene's germline CDR1 is LNHNV and CDR2 YYDKDF (reference sequence). Here the CDR3 reads CATSGETGIATEAFF. In nucleotides, the CDR3 is TGTGCCACCAGCGGAGAAACAGGTATCGCCACTGAAGCTTTCTTT.

V usage is TRBV27 and J usage is TRBJ1-2; a possible D gene is TRBD1 (5 bases). Trimming left V 2 bases short and J 5 bases short, with 15 bases between. Germline lookup yields CDR1 MNHEY and CDR2 SMNVEV (reference sequence). The CDR3 runs to 15 residues. The DNA for the CDR3 is TGTGCCAGCAGTTTAGTGCCGGGGACTTTTTATGGCTACACCTTC. Translation gives CASSLVPGTFYGYTF.